Shown below are 17 T cell receptor beta chains from a single sample sequenced in a study of early T cells in non-severe SARS-CoV-2 infection. MiXCR, run by TCRdb on the 5' RACE reads, gives a single entry per CDR3 protein. Among about 66,000 distinct CDR3 sequences, around 18% were seen once, and the ten largest hold 7.5% to 10%. The sample was whole blood, taken at baseline. These receptors were collected from an adult who was a healthcare worker with PCR-confirmed SARS-CoV-2 infection or an uninfected control (not recorded which).

This clonotype has a handful of counts. The rearrangement links TRBV20-1 to TRBJ2-7; D unresolved. Germline V gives CDR1 DFQATT, CDR2 SNEGSKA (reference sequence). V was shortened by 3 bases and J by 3 bases, with 12 bases between the two germline ends. The CDR3 totals 13 residues. The CDR3 region is CSASLGSYYEQYF. DNA for the CDR3: TGCAGTGCTAGCCTCGGGTCTTACTACGAGCAGTACTTC.

The V call is TRBV20-1, the J call TRBJ2-7; 7 bases map to TRBD1. The CDR3 consists of 13 residues. The germline V gene encodes CDR1 DFQATT and CDR2 SNEGSKA (reference sequence). V lost 5 bases to trimming and J lost 1 base; unmatched junction nucleotides: 5. CDR3 sequence: CSALRTGSYEQYF. The CDR3 DNA is TGCAGTGCTCTACGGACAGGATCCTACGAGCAGTACTTC.

This sequence joins TRBV2 and TRBJ1-5, with D uncertain. V gave up 4 bases and J gave up 4 bases, with 11 bases separating them. CDR1 and CDR2 from the germline V gene are SNHLY and FYNNEI. The CDR3 extends over 14 amino acids. CDR3 in amino acids: CASSAEVGNQPQHF. CDR3 DNA sequence: TGTGCCAGCAGTGCCGAGGTAGGGAATCAGCCCCAGCATTTT.

This clonotype was counted a few times. The V call is TRBV6-5, the J call TRBJ2-3; the match to TRBD1 covers 7 bases. Germline V gives CDR1 MNHEY, CDR2 SVGAGI. The CDR3 runs 16 residues. The junction had 13 bases not matched to a gene; V was cut back by 8 bases and J by 2 bases. For the CDR3, the DNA is TGTGCCAGCCATACGTATGGGGACAGACACACAGATACGCAGTATTTT. Its protein is CASHTYGDRHTDTQYF.

This clonotype was detected a few times. The genes are TRBV6-2 or TRBV6-3 and TRBJ2-4, with D unresolved. Germline CDR1 reads MNHEY; CDR2 reads SVGEGT. V lost 4 bases and J 15 bases, leaving 16 bases between the germline ends. The CDR3 consists of 12 residues. This CDR3 reads CASSSSSDHRYF. CDR3 DNA sequence: TGTGCCAGCAGTTCCTCCTCCGACCACAGGTACTTC.

This clonotype appeared many times. The J gene is TRBJ2-1, the V gene TRBV20-1; D perhaps matches TRBD2 (6 bases). The germline V gene encodes CDR1 DFQATT and CDR2 SNEGSKA (reference sequence). The CDR3 runs 17 residues. With 1 base removed from V and 2 bases from J, the gap between germline ends came to 18 bases. In nucleotides, the CDR3 is TGCAGTGCTAGAGTCGATAGCGGCGGACTCACCTACAATGAGCAGTTCTTC. It specifies CSARVDSGGLTYNEQFF.

CDR3 nucleotide sequence: TGTGCCACCAGCAGAAGACAGGGTAGGCTGTTTTTT. Translation: CATSRRQGRLFF. The chain links TRBV15 to TRBJ1-4; 7 bases align to TRBD1. Germline V gives CDR1 LNHNV, CDR2 YYDKDF (reference sequence). The CDR3 is 12 residues long. After removal of 2 bases from V and 14 bases from J, the junction contained 5 bases not matched to a gene.

The V and J genes are TRBV20-1 and TRBJ2-1, with 13 bases fitting TRBD2. J gave up 8 bases and V 6 bases, and 7 bases lay outside the gene matches. The CDR3 spans 14 residues. CDR1 and CDR2 (germline): DFQATT, SNEGSKA (reference sequence). Here the CDR3 reads CSAQGLAGIYEQFF. Here the CDR3 DNA reads TGCAGTGCGCAGGGACTAGCGGGAATCTATGAGCAGTTCTTC.

This clonotype was observed a handful of times. J is TRBJ2-2 and V is TRBV3-1, with D hard to call. The CDR3 consists of 13 residues. V dropped 4 bases and J dropped 4 bases, with 7 bases sitting between them. CDR1 and CDR2 (germline): LGHDT, YNNKEL (reference sequence). CDR3 in amino acids: CASSLPITGELFF. The DNA for the CDR3 is TGTGCCAGCAGCCTCCCCATCACCGGGGAGCTGTTTTTT.

The chain recombines TRBV7-9 with TRBJ1-6, with D possibly matching TRBD1 (5 bases). This CDR3 is 16 amino acids long. V was trimmed by 0 bases and J by 10 bases, leaving 16 bases between them. Germline V gene lookup returns CDR1 SEHNR and CDR2 FQNEAQ (reference sequence). This CDR3 reads CASSLAGTGPGSPLHF. The CDR3 DNA sequence: TGTGCCAGCAGCTTAGCGGGAACAGGCCCGGGCTCACCCCTCCACTTT.

This clonotype was picked up many times. The chain employs TRBV9 and TRBJ2-3; D is uncertain. CDR3 size: 16 residues. Germline CDR1 SGDLS, CDR2 YYNGEE. The germline V and J ends were trimmed by 4 bases and 0 bases, with 15 bases remaining between them. In DNA form, the CDR3 reads TGTGCCAGCAGCCCCCACCTATTCGATAGCACAGATACGCAGTATTTT. Protein: CASSPHLFDSTDTQYF. Complete variable domain (other parts from reference TRBV9 and TRBJ2-3): DSGVTQTPKHLITATGQRVTLRCSPRSGDLSVYWYQQSLDQGLQFLIQYYNGEERAKGNILERFSAQQFPDLHSELNLSSLELGDSALYFCASSPHLFDSTDTQYFGPGTRLTVL.

This clonotype was found a few times. This sequence joins TRBV5-4 and TRBJ2-7; TRBD1 matches 7 bases. Trimming took 4 bases from V and 2 from J; bases not matched to a gene: 21. In germline, CDR1 is SGHNT, CDR2 YYREEE (reference sequence). The CDR3 loop spans 19 amino acids. CDR3 nucleotide sequence: TGTGCCAGCAGCGACAGGGAAAGTTTAGCCTACCGATCCACCTACGAGCAGTACTTC. Translated, it gives CASSDRESLAYRSTYEQYF.

This clonotype has a handful of counts. The chain uses TRBV20-1 and TRBJ1-1, with a tentative D call TRBD1 (6 bases). Germline V gene lookup returns CDR1 DFQATT and CDR2 SNEGSKA (reference sequence). The CDR3 sequence is 14 residues long. Trimming left V 6 bases short and J 1 base short, with 15 bases between. The CDR3 loop is CSAKSSGANTEAFF. CDR3 in DNA: TGCAGTGCAAAGAGCTCAGGGGCGAACACTGAAGCTTTCTTT.

This clonotype was recorded many times. The chain recombines TRBV11-2 with TRBJ1-6, with 7 positions matching TRBD1. The CDR3 totals 18 residues. The ends lost 0 bases at V and 6 bases at J; junction bases unmatched: 11. Germline CDR1 reads SGHAT; CDR2 reads FQNNGV. CDR3 nucleotides: TGTGCCAGCAGCTTAGAGCGGTTCAGGGGGTTAAGTAATTCACCCCTCCACTTT. Encoded protein: CASSLERFRGLSNSPLHF.

Ten or more counts support this clonotype. The CDR3 DNA is TGTGCCACGCGGACTCTCGTAGATGGCTACACCTTC. It specifies CATRTLVDGYTF. The chain is built from TRBV19 and TRBJ1-2, with D unclear. V was clipped by 10 bases and J by 6 bases, with 15 bases between them. The CDR3 has 12 amino acids. CDR1 and CDR2 from the germline V gene are LNHDA and SQIVND (reference sequence).

There are a few counts of this clonotype. The chain has TRBV25-1 and TRBJ2-7, with D possibly being TRBD2 (5 bases). The CDR3 totals 15 residues. The V gene's germline CDR1 is MGHDK and CDR2 SYGVNS. V was pared by 2 bases and J by 0 bases, with 11 bases between. The CDR3 spells CASSEKSGSSYEQYF. CDR3 nucleotides: TGTGCCAGCAGTGAAAAATCGGGAAGCTCCTACGAGCAGTACTTC.

The rearrangement uses TRBV6-5 and TRBJ2-3; a possible D gene is TRBD2 (6 bases). Per germline, CDR1 MNHEY and CDR2 SVGAGI. This CDR3 spans 14 amino acids. The ends were cut back, 1 base at V and 6 bases at J, with 11 bases in the middle. CDR3 amino acids: CASSYYWDSDTQYF. The CDR3 DNA reads as TGTGCCAGCAGTTACTATTGGGACTCCGATACGCAGTATTTT.